The present T cell receptor beta chain was sequenced within a study of T-cell reconstitution after alpha-beta-depleted transplantation in children. Study-level results: T-cell counts and diversity were attributed mostly to newly produced T cells one year after transplant. There were reportedly several hundred expanded graft clones from which alpha-beta T cells came about two months after transplant. Some patients showed high day-60 TCRbeta diversity, which derived from surviving recipient T cells and thymic progenitors.

Preparation of the TCRbeta library involved a method that used unique molecular identifiers. MiXCR was run by TCRdb on the PCR reads, yielding one entry per CDR3 protein. Of 750,000 to 950,000 distinct CDR3 sequences detected, 16% appear once; the ten largest clones hold approximately 5%. This clonotype was counted only a few times. The antigen remains unidentified. V lost 6 bases and J lost 9, with 13 bases in between. Germline CDR1 SGHDT, CDR2 YYEEEE. The CDR3 consists of 12 residues. The J gene is TRBJ2-1, the V gene TRBV5-6, with D possibly matching TRBD2 (5 bases). The sample was PBMCs, mostly from graft donor cells, taken 360 days after TCRalphabeta/CD19-depleted stem cell transplant. The source is a male patient aged 10 to 17 who had a stem cell transplant for acute lymphoblastic leukemia, so the T cells may come from the graft donor. Here the CDR3 reads CASIRGGSEQFF. Here the CDR3 DNA reads TGTGCCAGCATCCGGGGTGGCTCTGAGCAGTTCTTC.